Listed here are 21 T cell receptor beta chains from one sample, sequenced in a study of early stage breast cancer tumors. This table comes from immunoSEQ multiplex PCR, and its TCRdb copy is limited to in-frame clones, with some not included. This table holds about 11,000 clones, around 75% found once. Sequencing was performed on breast tumor tissue. All receptors come from a person between 65 and 79 years old with breast cancer.

The V gene is TRBV19, the J gene TRBJ2-3, with 9 bases fitting TRBD2. J gave up 0 bases and V 3 bases, and 7 bases lay outside the gene matches. The germline V gene has CDR1 LNHDA and CDR2 SQIVND (reference sequence). This CDR3 is 17 amino acids long. The CDR3 region has the DNA TGTGCCAGTAGTATCGGATCAAGCGGGGGGAGCACAGATACGCAGTATTTT. Protein: CASSIGSSGGSTDTQYF. Supplemented by reference TRBV19 and TRBJ2-3, the full variable domain reads DGGITQSPKYLFRKEGQNVTLSCEQNLNHDAMYWYRQDPGQGLRLIYYSQIVNDFQKGDIAEGYSVSREKKESFPLTVTSAQKNPTAFYLCASSIGSSGGSTDTQYFGPGTRLTVL.

The chain carries TRBV2 and TRBJ1-5, with 7 positions matching TRBD1. CDR1 and CDR2 (germline): SNHLY, FYNNEI. The CDR3 is made up of 14 amino acids. Losses at the gene ends were 7 bases for V and 4 bases for J; bases not matched to a gene: 7. The CDR3 DNA sequence: TGTGCCAGCAAGACAGGGCCCGATAATCAGCCCCAGCATTTT. This sequence encodes CASKTGPDNQPQHF. The full variable domain, completed using reference TRBV2 and TRBJ1-5, is EPEVTQTPSHQVTQMGQEVILRCVPISNHLYFYWYRQILGQKVEFLVSFYNNEISEKSEIFDDQFSVERPDGSNFTLKIRSTKLEDSAMYFCASKTGPDNQPQHFGDGTRLSIL.

J is TRBJ2-7 and V is TRBV14, with a possible D match to TRBD1 (5 bases). The CDR3 consists of 14 residues. The V gene's germline CDR1 is SGHDN and CDR2 FVKESK. Trimming took off 4 bases at V and 3 bases at J, with 13 bases between the two ends. The CDR3 DNA reads TGTGCCAGCAGCCGGGGTGGGGCAATCTACGAGCAGTACTTC. The encoded protein is CASSRGGAIYEQYF.

The chain uses TRBV19 and TRBJ1-5, with 8 bases aligning to TRBD1. There are 14 residues in the CDR3. Germline-derived CDR1 and CDR2 are LNHDA and SQIVND (reference sequence). Germline trimming cut 4 bases from V and 5 bases from J; bases unmatched to any gene: 4. The CDR3 is CASSTTGGDQPQHF. The CDR3 region has the DNA TGTGCCAGTAGTACAACAGGGGGGGATCAGCCCCAGCATTTT.

The V gene is TRBV10-1, the J gene TRBJ2-1; 10 bases agree with TRBD2. Germline values: CDR1 WNHNN, CDR2 SYGVQD (reference sequence). The CDR3 has 15 residues. The J segment lost 6 bases and the V segment lost 6 bases, leaving 8 bases of the junction unmatched. This CDR3 is CASSELAGLGNEQFF. CDR3 DNA: TGCGCCAGCAGCGAACTAGCGGGATTAGGCAATGAGCAGTTCTTC.

The rearrangement links TRBV7-2 to TRBJ2-7, with 9 bases aligning to TRBD2. This CDR3 has 16 amino acids. V trimming: 5 bases; J trimming: 2 bases; junction bases outside the gene matches: 10. Germline V gene lookup returns CDR1 SGHTA and CDR2 FQGNSA. CDR3 DNA: TGTGCCAGCAGCCCCTATGTCGCGGGGGGGCCCTACGAGCAGTACTTC. It codes for CASSPYVAGGPYEQYF.

The table lists this clone with a count of one. The chain links TRBV6-5 to TRBJ2-7; TRBD2 matches 10 bases. With 2 bases clipped from V and 2 bases from J, the junction kept 0 bases outside the gene matches. The CDR3 is 14 residues long. Germline V gives CDR1 MNHEY, CDR2 SVGAGI. The CDR3 DNA reads TGTGCCAGCAGTTACGGACTAGCGGCCTACGAGCAGTACTTC. This encodes CASSYGLAAYEQYF.

This chain joins TRBV10-3 and TRBJ2-3, with 8 bases lining up with TRBD2. In germline, CDR1 is ENHRY, CDR2 SYGVKD. The CDR3 spans 14 residues. J gave up 2 bases and V 11 bases, and 9 bases lay outside the gene matches. As DNA, the CDR3 is TGTGCCGGAGCACTAGCGGCCAACACAGATACGCAGTATTTT. This sequence encodes CAGALAANTDTQYF.

This clone has just a few counts. The chain combines TRBV27 with TRBJ1-1, with a possible D match to TRBD1 (6 bases). The CDR3 loop spans 16 amino acids. The germline V gene has CDR1 MNHEY and CDR2 SMNVEV (reference sequence). Deletions cut 0 bases from V and 5 bases from J, with 16 bases between. The CDR3: CASSLSGGRAGTEAFF. The CDR3, as DNA: TGTGCCAGCAGTTTATCGGGGGGGCGGGCTGGAACTGAAGCTTTCTTT.

CDR3: CASSYQLAAGTQYF. CDR3 sequence (DNA): TGTGCCAGCAGTTACCAACTAGCGGCAGGGACCCAGTACTTC. The genes are TRBV6-5 and TRBJ2-5, with 8 bases matching TRBD2. V shed 2 bases, J shed 7 bases, and the junction held 6 bases outside the gene matches. This CDR3 has 14 amino acids. Per germline, CDR1 MNHEY and CDR2 SVGAGI.

The V gene is TRBV28, the J gene TRBJ2-2; weak D call: TRBD2 (6 bases). This CDR3 contains 14 residues. Germline CDR1 and CDR2: MDHEN and SYDVKM. The germline V and J ends were trimmed by 6 bases and 3 bases, with 11 bases remaining between them. The chain's CDR3 is CASRGGPHTGELFF. CDR3 coding DNA: TGTGCCAGCAGGGGGGGACCACACACCGGGGAGCTGTTTTTT.

J is TRBJ2-7 and V is TRBV29-1; TRBD1 matches 9 bases. V dropped 3 bases and J dropped 5; count of bases not matched to a gene: 5. This CDR3 spans 13 amino acids. Germline V gene data show CDR1 as SQVTM and CDR2 as ANQGSEA. In DNA, the CDR3 is TGCAGCGTTGACTGGACAGGGGTAAACGAGCAGTACTTC. It encodes CSVDWTGVNEQYF.

The V and J genes are TRBV11-2 and TRBJ2-2; D gene unclear. CDR1 and CDR2 (germline): SGHAT, FQNNGV. CDR3 length: 17 amino acids. Trimming cost V 0 bases and J 5 bases, with 16 bases left between them. The chain's CDR3 is CASSLDRTGTTTGELFF. The CDR3 nucleotides read TGTGCCAGCAGCTTAGATCGCACCGGTACTACTACCGGGGAGCTGTTTTTT.

V and J are TRBV7-9 and TRBJ1-1, with D perhaps TRBD1 (6 bases). Germline V gene lookup returns CDR1 SEHNR and CDR2 FQNEAQ (reference sequence). The CDR3 loop spans 14 amino acids. Trimming shortened V by 3 bases and J by 2 bases, and 10 bases separated the two germline ends. The CDR3 nucleotides read TGTGCCAGCAGCTTTCAGGGGAGAAACACTGAAGCTTTCTTT. The encoded protein is CASSFQGRNTEAFF.

The chain carries TRBV2 and TRBJ1-5; 8 bases map to TRBD1. The CDR3 extends over 17 amino acids. Losses at the gene ends were 4 bases for V and 6 bases for J; bases not matched to a gene: 14. Germline V gives CDR1 SNHLY, CDR2 FYNNEI. The CDR3 DNA follows: TGTGCCAGCAGTGGAAAGGTAGGGACAGGAGAGAGTCAGCCCCAGCATTTT. It is translated as CASSGKVGTGESQPQHF.

The sample holds a few counts of this clone. The V call is TRBV15, the J call TRBJ2-3; TRBD2 matches 12 bases. This CDR3 has 15 amino acids. Germline V gives CDR1 LNHNV, CDR2 YYDKDF (reference sequence). Trimming at V came to 2 bases and at J to 6 bases, leaving 3 bases not matched to a gene. In DNA, the CDR3 is TGTGCCACCAGCAGAAGACTAGCGGGAGTGGATACGCAGTATTTT. Its protein is CATSRRLAGVDTQYF.

The chain recombines TRBV9 with TRBJ1-2; the D gene is possibly TRBD1 (5 bases). V lost 3 bases and J lost 11, with 20 bases in between. Germline values: CDR1 SGDLS, CDR2 YYNGEE. CDR3 length: 14 residues. This CDR3 reads CASSAEGLRSVYTF. CDR3 DNA sequence: TGTGCCAGCAGCGCGGAGGGACTACGGTCCGTTTACACCTTC.

The V call is TRBV30, the J call TRBJ2-3; D is undetermined. The CDR3 has 13 amino acids. Per the germline V gene, CDR1 is GTSNPN and CDR2 is SVGIG (reference sequence). V was clipped by 3 bases and J by 8 bases, with 15 bases between them. CDR3 bases: TGTGCCTGGAGCCCCCTAGAAGTTACTACGCAGTATTTT. It specifies CAWSPLEVTTQYF.

The V gene is TRBV19, the J gene TRBJ2-7; TRBD2 is a possible D gene (6 bases). This CDR3 is built from 16 residues. Trimming removed 5 bases at V and 4 bases at J, with 21 bases between. In germline, CDR1 is LNHDA, CDR2 SQIVND (reference sequence). The CDR3 coding sequence is TGTGCCAGTAGTTTAACCCTACGAGGAGGGGTATACGAGCAGTACTTC. It specifies CASSLTLRGGVYEQYF. The complete variable domain, with remaining parts taken from reference TRBV19 and TRBJ2-7, reads DGGITQSPKYLFRKEGQNVTLSCEQNLNHDAMYWYRQDPGQGLRLIYYSQIVNDFQKGDIAEGYSVSREKKESFPLTVTSAQKNPTAFYLCASSLTLRGGVYEQYFGPGTRLTVT.

The chain has TRBV7-2 and TRBJ2-7; maybe TRBD1 (5 bases). Per the germline V gene, CDR1 is SGHTA and CDR2 is FQGNSA. The ends were cut back, 0 bases at V and 0 bases at J, with 9 bases in the middle. The CDR3 loop spans 15 amino acids. The CDR3 spells CASSLAGASSYEQYF. As DNA, the CDR3 is TGTGCCAGCAGCTTAGCAGGGGCTAGCTCCTACGAGCAGTACTTC.

This clone was counted between two and nine times. The genes are TRBV6-1 and TRBJ1-3, with D uncertain. The CDR3 contains 12 residues. The germline V gene has CDR1 MNHNS and CDR2 SASEGT. Trimming cost V 6 bases and J 1 base, with 4 bases left between them. In nucleotides, the CDR3 is TGTGCCAGCAGGACATCTGGAAACACCATATATTTT. Translating it yields CASRTSGNTIYF.